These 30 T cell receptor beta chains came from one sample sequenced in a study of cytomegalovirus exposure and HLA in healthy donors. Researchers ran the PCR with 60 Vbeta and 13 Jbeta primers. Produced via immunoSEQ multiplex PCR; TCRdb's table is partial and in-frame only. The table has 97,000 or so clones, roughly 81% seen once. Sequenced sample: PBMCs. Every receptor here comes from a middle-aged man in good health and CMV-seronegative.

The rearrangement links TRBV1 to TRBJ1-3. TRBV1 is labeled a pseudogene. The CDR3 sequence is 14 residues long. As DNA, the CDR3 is TGCACCAGCAGCCAAGCGCGCAAAGGAAACACCATATATTTT. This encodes CTSSQARKGNTIYF.

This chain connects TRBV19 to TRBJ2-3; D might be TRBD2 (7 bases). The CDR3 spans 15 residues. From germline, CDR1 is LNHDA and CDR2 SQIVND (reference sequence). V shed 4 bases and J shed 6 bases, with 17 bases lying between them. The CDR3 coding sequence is TGTGCCAGTAGTAAGGTCGGGGGGCGGGAGGATACGCAGTATTTT. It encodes CASSKVGGREDTQYF.

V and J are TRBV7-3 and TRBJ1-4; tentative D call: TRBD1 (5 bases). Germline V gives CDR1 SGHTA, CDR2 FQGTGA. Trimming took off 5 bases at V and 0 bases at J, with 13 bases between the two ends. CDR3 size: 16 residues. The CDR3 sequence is CASSICTGTTNEKLFF. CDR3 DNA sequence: TGTGCCAGCAGCATATGTACAGGTACAACTAATGAAAAACTGTTTTTT. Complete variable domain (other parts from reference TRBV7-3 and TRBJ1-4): GAGVSQTPSNKVTEKGKYVELRCDPISGHTALYWYRQSLGQGPEFLIYFQGTGAADDSGLPNDRFFAVRPEGSVSTLKIQRTERGDSAVYLCASSICTGTTNEKLFFGSGTQLSVL.

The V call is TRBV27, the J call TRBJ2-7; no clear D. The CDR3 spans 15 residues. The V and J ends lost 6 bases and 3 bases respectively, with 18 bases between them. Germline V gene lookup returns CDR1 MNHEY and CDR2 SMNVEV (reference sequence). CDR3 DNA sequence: TGTGCCAGCAGCCCCTCCGGCTCGCCGGGCTACGAGCAGTACTTC. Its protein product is CASSPSGSPGYEQYF.

The CDR3 sequence: CASSWSQGARETQYF. The CDR3 DNA sequence: TGTGCCAGCAGTTGGTCTCAGGGGGCGCGGGAGACCCAGTACTTC. The genes are TRBV6-1 and TRBJ2-5, with 8 bases fitting TRBD1. Germline values: CDR1 MNHNS, CDR2 SASEGT. Trimming took 5 bases from V and 5 from J; bases not matched to a gene: 10. The CDR3 totals 15 residues.

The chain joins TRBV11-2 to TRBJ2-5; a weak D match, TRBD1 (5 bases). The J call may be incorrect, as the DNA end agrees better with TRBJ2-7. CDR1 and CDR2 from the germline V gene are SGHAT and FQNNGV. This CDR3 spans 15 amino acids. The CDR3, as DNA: TGTGCCAGCAGCTCGTCCGACAGACCCTACTACGAGCAGTACTTC. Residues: CASSSSDRPYYEQYF.

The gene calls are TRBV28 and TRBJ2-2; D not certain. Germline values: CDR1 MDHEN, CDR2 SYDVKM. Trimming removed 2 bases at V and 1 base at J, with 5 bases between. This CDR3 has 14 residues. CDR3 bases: TGTGCCAGCAGTTTAGCAGTGAACACCGGGGAGCTGTTTTTT. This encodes CASSLAVNTGELFF.

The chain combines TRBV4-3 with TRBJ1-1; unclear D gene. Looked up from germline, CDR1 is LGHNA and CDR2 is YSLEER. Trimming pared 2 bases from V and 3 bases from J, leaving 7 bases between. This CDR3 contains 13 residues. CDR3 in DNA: TGCGCCAGCAGCCAAACAGACGACACTGAAGCTTTCTTT. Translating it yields CASSQTDDTEAFF.

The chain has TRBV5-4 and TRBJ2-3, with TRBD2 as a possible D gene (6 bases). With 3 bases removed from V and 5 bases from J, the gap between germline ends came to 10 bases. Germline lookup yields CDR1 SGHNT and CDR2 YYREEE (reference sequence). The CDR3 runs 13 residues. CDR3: CASSSTSGDTQYF. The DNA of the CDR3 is TGTGCCAGCAGCTCGACTAGTGGAGATACGCAGTATTTT.

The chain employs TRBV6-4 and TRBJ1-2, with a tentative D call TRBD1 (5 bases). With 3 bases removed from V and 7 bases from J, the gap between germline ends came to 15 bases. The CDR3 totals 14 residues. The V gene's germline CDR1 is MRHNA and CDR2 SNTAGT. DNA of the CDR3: TGTGCCAGCAGTGAAGGGGCAGGTGTCGGTGGCTACACCTTC. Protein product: CASSEGAGVGGYTF.

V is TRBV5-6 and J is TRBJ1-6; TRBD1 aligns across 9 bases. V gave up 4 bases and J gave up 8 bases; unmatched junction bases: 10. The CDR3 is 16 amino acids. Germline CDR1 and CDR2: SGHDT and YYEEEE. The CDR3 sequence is CASSLGQGWADSPLHF. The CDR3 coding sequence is TGTGCCAGCAGCCTGGGACAGGGCTGGGCGGATTCACCCCTCCACTTT.

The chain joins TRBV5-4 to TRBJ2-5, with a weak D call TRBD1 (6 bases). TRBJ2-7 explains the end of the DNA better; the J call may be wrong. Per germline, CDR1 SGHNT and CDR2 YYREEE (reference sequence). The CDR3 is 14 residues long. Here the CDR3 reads CASSLGQVSYEQYF. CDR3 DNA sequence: TGTGCCAGCAGCTTGGGACAGGTATCGTACGAGCAGTACTTC.

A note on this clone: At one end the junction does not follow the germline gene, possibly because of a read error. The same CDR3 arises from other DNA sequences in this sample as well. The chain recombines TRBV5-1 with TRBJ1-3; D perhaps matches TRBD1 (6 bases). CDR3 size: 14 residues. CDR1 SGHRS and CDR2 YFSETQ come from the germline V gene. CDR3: CASSLTGSGNTIYF. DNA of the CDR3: TGCGCCAGCAGCTTGACAGGGTCTGGAAACACCATATACTTT. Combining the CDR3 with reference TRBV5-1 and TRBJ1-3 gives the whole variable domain KAGVTQTPRYLIKTRGQQVTLSCSPISGHRSVSWYQQTPGQGLQFLFEYFSETQRNKGNFPGRFSGRQFSNSRSEMNVSTLELGDSALYLCASSLTGSGNTIYFGEGSWLTVV.

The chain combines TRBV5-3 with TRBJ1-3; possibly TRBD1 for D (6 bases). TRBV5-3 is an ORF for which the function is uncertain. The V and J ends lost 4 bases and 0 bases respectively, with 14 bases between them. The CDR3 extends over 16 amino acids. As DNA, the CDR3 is TGTGCCAGAAGCCCGGACAGTCCAGTCTCTGGAAACACCATATATTTT. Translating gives CARSPDSPVSGNTIYF.

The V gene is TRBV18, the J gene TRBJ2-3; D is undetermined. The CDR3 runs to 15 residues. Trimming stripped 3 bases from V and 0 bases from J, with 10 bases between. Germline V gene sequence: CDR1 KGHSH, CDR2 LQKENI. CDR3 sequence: CASSPSYGSTDTQYF. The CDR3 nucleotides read TGTGCCAGCTCACCCTCCTACGGGAGCACAGATACGCAGTATTTT.

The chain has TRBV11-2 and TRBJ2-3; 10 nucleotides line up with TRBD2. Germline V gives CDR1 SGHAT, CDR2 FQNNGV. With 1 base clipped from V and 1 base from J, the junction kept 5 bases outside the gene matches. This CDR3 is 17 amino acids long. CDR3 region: CASSLGGLAGGTDTQYF. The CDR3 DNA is TGTGCCAGCAGCTTAGGTGGTCTAGCGGGGGGCACAGATACGCAGTATTTT.

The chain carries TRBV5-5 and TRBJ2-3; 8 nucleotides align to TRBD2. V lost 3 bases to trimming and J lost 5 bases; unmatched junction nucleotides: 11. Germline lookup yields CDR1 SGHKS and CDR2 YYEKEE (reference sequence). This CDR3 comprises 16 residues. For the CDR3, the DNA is TGTGCCAGCAGCTACGGGCGGGGGGCCCTCGAAGATACGCAGTATTTT. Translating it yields CASSYGRGALEDTQYF.

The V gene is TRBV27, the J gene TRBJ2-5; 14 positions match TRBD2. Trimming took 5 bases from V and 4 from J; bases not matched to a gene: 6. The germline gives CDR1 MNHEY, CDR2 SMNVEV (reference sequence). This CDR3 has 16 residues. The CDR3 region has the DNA TGTGCCAGCAGTCCCAGACTAGCGGGGGGGCGAGAGACCCAGTACTTC. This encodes CASSPRLAGGRETQYF.

The chain's CDR3 is CASTSSGQLLDGYTF. In nucleotides, the CDR3 is TGTGCCAGTACATCCTCGGGACAGTTATTGGATGGCTACACCTTC. The chain has TRBV19 and TRBJ1-2, with 7 bases fitting TRBD1. Looked up from germline, CDR1 is LNHDA and CDR2 is SQIVND (reference sequence). The CDR3 has 15 residues. V shed 7 bases and J 6 bases; nucleotides not matched to a gene: 14.

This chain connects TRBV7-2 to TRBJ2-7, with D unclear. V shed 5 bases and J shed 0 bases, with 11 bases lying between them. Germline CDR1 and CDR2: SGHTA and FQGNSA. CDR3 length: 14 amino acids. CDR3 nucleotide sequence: TGTGCCAGCAGCCGTACTGACATCTCCTACGAGCAGTACTTC. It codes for CASSRTDISYEQYF. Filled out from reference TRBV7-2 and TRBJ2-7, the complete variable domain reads GAGVSQSPSNKVTEKGKDVELRCDPISGHTALYWYRQSLGQGLEFLIYFQGNSAPDKSGLPSDRFSAERTGGSVSTLTIQRTQQEDSAVYLCASSRTDISYEQYFGPGTRLTVT.

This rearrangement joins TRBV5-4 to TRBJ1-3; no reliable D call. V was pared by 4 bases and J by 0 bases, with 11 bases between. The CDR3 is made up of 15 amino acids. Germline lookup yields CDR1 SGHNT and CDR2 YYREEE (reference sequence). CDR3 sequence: CASSPNSFSGNTIYF. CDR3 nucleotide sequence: TGTGCCAGCAGCCCCAACAGCTTCTCTGGAAACACCATATATTTT.

CDR3 in amino acids: CASSQFDRYNSPLHF. CDR3 nucleotide sequence: TGTGCCAGCAGCCAATTCGACAGGTATAATTCACCCCTCCACTTT. This chain joins TRBV5-6 and TRBJ1-6; D may be TRBD1 (6 bases). CDR3 length equals 15 residues. Looked up from germline, CDR1 is SGHDT and CDR2 is YYEEEE. V dropped 4 bases and J dropped 4 bases, with 12 bases sitting between them.

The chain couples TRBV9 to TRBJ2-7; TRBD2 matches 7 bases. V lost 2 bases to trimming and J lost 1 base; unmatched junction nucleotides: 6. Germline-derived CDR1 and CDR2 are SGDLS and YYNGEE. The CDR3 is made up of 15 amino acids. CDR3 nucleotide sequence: TGTGCCAGCAGCGTGGGAGGGACGCATTCCTACGAGCAGTACTTC. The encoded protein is CASSVGGTHSYEQYF.

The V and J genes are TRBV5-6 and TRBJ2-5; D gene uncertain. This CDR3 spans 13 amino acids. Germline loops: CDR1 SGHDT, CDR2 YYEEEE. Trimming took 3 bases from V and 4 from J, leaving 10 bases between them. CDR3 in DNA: TGTGCCAGCAGCTCCGGAGTGGCAGAGACCCAGTACTTC. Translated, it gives CASSSGVAETQYF.

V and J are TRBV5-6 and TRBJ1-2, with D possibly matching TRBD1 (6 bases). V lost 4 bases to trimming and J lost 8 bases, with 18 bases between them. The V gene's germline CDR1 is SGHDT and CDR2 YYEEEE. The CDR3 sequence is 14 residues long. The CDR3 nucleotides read TGTGCCAGCAGCGCTACACAGGGTATTGGGGGCTACACCTTC. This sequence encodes CASSATQGIGGYTF.

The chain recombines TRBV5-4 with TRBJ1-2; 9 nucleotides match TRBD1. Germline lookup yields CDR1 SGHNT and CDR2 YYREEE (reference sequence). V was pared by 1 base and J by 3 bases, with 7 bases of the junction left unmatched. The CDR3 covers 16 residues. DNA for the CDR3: TGTGCCAGCAGCTTGTGGGGACAGGGACCAGACTATGGCTACACCTTC. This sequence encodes CASSLWGQGPDYGYTF.

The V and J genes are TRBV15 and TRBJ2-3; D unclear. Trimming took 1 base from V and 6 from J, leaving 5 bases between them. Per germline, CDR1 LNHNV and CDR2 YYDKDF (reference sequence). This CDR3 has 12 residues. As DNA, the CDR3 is TGTGCCACCAGCAGAGCAGGTGATACGCAGTATTTT. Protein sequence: CATSRAGDTQYF.

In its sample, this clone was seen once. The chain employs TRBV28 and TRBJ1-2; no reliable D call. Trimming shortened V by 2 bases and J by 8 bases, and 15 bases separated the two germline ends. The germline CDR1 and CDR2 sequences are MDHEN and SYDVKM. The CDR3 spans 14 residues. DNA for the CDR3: TGTGCCAGCAGTTTAAACCCCCCTAGATACGGCTACACCTTC. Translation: CASSLNPPRYGYTF.

CDR3 DNA: TGTGCCAGCAGCCACCCTCAATACAGGGGGCTGAACACCGGGGAGCTGTTTTTT. Amino acid sequence: CASSHPQYRGLNTGELFF. The chain links TRBV5-6 to TRBJ2-2; TRBD1 matches at 9 bases. Germline V lookup: CDR1 SGHDT, CDR2 YYEEEE. The CDR3 contains 18 residues. Losses at the gene ends were 4 bases for V and 1 base for J; bases not matched to a gene: 11.

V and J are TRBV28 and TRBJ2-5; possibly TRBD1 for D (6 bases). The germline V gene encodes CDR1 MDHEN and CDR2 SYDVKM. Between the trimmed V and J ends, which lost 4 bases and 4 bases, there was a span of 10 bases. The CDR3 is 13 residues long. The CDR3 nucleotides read TGTGCCAGCAGTTCGGGACATTTAGAGACCCAGTACTTC. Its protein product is CASSSGHLETQYF.